The present TCR delta chain was sequenced within a study of Vδ1+ human thymocytes. Whole-study findings and limits: Thymic TRG and TRD repertoires appeared highly polyclonal. Donors shared many TRG clonotypes but few TRD clonotypes.

The template was reverse-transcribed extracted RNA. Multiplex PCR used pooled V-gene forward primers and a constant-region reverse primer to amplify CDR3s. TCRdb fed the multiplex PCR reads into CATT to redo clone calling. The sample lists 23,000 or so delta-chain clones, 29% occurring once. The germline gives CDR1 TSWWSYY, CDR2 QGS. V was shortened by 1 base and J by 1 base, with 31 bases between the two germline ends. The CDR3 has 22 amino acids. On this clone itself: Its antigen remains unidentified.

Purity of the sorted Vdelta1+ thymocytes ranged from 98% to 99.6%. The chain recombines TRDV1 with TRDJ1, with a possible D match to TRDD3 (7 bases). The origin of this receptor is a boy under two years old who had congenital heart surgery. Sequenced input: Vdelta1+ gamma-delta thymocytes from the thymus. The subset denotes: FACS-sorted CD3+ TCRalphabeta- TCRVdelta1+ TCRVdelta2- thymocytes. The CDR3 DNA reads as TGTGCTCTTGGGGAACGCTACTTCCTCAAGCTGGGGGGCGGCCCGTGCACCGATAAACTCATCTTT. This encodes CALGERYFLKLGGGPCTDKLIF.